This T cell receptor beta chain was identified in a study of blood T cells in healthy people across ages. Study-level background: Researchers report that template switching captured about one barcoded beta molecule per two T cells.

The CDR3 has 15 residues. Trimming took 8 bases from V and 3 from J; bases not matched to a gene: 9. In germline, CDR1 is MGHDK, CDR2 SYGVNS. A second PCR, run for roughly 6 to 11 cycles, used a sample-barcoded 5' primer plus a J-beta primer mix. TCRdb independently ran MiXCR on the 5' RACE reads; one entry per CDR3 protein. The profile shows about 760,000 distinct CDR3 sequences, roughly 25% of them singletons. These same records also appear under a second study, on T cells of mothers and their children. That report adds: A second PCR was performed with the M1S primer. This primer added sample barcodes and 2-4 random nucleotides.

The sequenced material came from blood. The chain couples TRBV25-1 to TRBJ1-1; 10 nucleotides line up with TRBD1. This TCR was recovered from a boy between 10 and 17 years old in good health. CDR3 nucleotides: TGTGCCAGCGGGGGGACAGGGGATGTTTACACTGAAGCTTTCTTT. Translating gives CASGGTGDVYTEAFF.